The clone carrying this T cell receptor beta chain was seen many times. Stated time point: newly diagnosed GD, antithyroid drugs for less than 3 months. Scientists built the TCR library using RNA that was extracted from PBMCs. CDR3-region Arm-PCR and iRepertoire HTBI primers produced the TCR beta libraries. In TCRdb, the multiplex PCR reads were re-called with MiXCR into one record per CDR3 protein. The table includes around 450,000 distinct CDR3 sequences, 16% detected once. This sample was taken from a study of regulatory T cells in long-lasting Graves disease. There are 13 residues in the CDR3. The V gene's germline CDR1 is SGDLS and CDR2 YYNGEE. V shed 4 bases and J shed 2 bases, with 10 bases lying between them. These data also formed part of another study, on T cells in Graves' hyperthyroidism and ophthalmopathy. Per that study: HTBI primers were employed in a first-round RT-PCR of the TCR CDR3. Stable hyperthyroidism was separated from ophthalmopathy by a model based on 13 V-J features.

This clonotype was obtained from a man aged 40-55 years with Graves disease. The chain joins TRBV9 to TRBJ2-7, with D perhaps matching TRBD1 (6 bases). The sample here was peripheral blood mononuclear cells (PBMCs), taken at new diagnosis, from a patient treated with antithyroid drugs. Here the CDR3 reads CASSRTDTYEQYF. CDR3 DNA sequence: TGTGCCAGCAGCAGGACAGATACCTACGAGCAGTACTTC.